What follows describes a single T cell receptor (beta chain). CDR3 size: 15 residues. Germline-derived CDR1 and CDR2 are SQVTM and ANQGSEA. V lost 3 bases to trimming and J lost 0 bases, with 14 bases between them. This sample was taken from a study of patients and donors after allogeneic stem cell transplantation. TCRdb analysed the RT-PCR reads with MiXCR anew, one entry per CDR3 protein. The sample carries 920,000 or so distinct CDR3 sequences, around 17% recorded once. V and J are TRBV29-1 and TRBJ1-1; D not certain. This clonotype was sampled from a human donor who was either an allogeneic HSCT recipient or a stem cell or donor lymphocyte infusion donor (not recorded which). It is not recorded whose cells these are; they may come from a transplant donor. Sequences were obtained from blood, either unsorted or a sorted T cell fraction (not recorded which). The CDR3 nucleotides read TGCAGCGTTGAGGTCAAACGGGGTATGAACACTGAAGCTTTCTTT. Residues: CSVEVKRGMNTEAFF.